The rows below give T cell receptor beta chains drawn from one sample of a study of blood T cell repertoires in COVID-19. Method: immunoSEQ multiplex PCR; TCRdb's copy keeps in-frame clones and lacks some. Among just over 95,000 clones listed, around 81% were seen once. Material for sequencing was peripheral blood. Receptors were obtained from a man aged 60-69 years with acute or convalescent COVID-19. Each CDR3 is given with its conserved first and last residue. The D gene is left open where the match is weak. A row's size may be missing; if present it is once, few, many or a size class.

V: TRBV3-1/TRBV3-2; J: TRBJ2-1; D: NA; size: NA; DNA: TGTGCCAGCAGCCAGGGGAGGGGGTCCTACAATGAGCAGTTCTTC; CDR3: CASSQGRGSYNEQFF
V: TRBV30; J: TRBJ1-1; D: NA; size: NA; DNA: TGTGCCTGGAGTGTACGCGACCGCCGGGCTGAAGCTTTCTTT; CDR3: CAWSVRDRRAEAFF
V: TRBV3-1/TRBV3-2; J: TRBJ1-5; D: NA; size: NA; DNA: TGTGCCAGCAGCCAGACAGTGTCTAATCAGCCCCAGCATTTT; CDR3: CASSQTVSNQPQHF
V: TRBV12-5; J: TRBJ1-5; D: TRBD1; size: NA; DNA: TGTGCTAGTGCCATGACAGGGGGCAATCAGCCCCAGCATTTT; CDR3: CASAMTGGNQPQHF
V: TRBV9; J: TRBJ2-1; D: NA; size: few; DNA: TGTGCCAGCAGCGTCGAGCCTAATTACAATGAGCAGTTCTTC; CDR3: CASSVEPNYNEQFF
V: TRBV11-3; J: TRBJ2-4; D: NA; size: NA; DNA: TGTGCCAGCAGCTTAGTAGGAGGGGTAGCCAAAAACATTCAGTACTTC; CDR3: CASSLVGGVAKNIQYF
V: TRBV4-1; J: TRBJ2-1; D: NA; size: NA; DNA: TGCGCCAGCAGCCAAACCTCGAGTAGTAGCTCCTACAATGAGCAGTTCTTC; CDR3: CASSQTSSSSSYNEQFF
V: TRBV5-4; J: TRBJ1-2; D: NA; size: few; DNA: TGTGCCAGCAGCGTCGACAGTAACTATGGCTACACCTTC; CDR3: CASSVDSNYGYTF
V: TRBV5-1; J: TRBJ2-1; D: NA; size: once; DNA: TGCGCCAGCAGCTTGGTTCCCAGCGGAGAGCAGTTCTTC; CDR3: CASSLVPSGEQFF
V: TRBV9; J: TRBJ1-2; D: TRBD1; size: NA; DNA: TGTGCCAGCAGCGTAGGGCAAGGGGGCTTGGGATATGGCTACACCTTC; CDR3: CASSVGQGGLGYGYTF
V: TRBV20-1; J: TRBJ1-2; D: NA; size: NA; DNA: TGCAGTGCTAGTAGTCAGGGTGGCTACACCTTC; CDR3: CSASSQGGYTF
V: TRBV19; J: TRBJ1-1; D: TRBD1; size: NA; DNA: TGTGCCAGTAGGGTGACAGGGGGGAGCACTGAAGCTTTCTTT; CDR3: CASRVTGGSTEAFF
V: TRBV4-1; J: TRBJ2-7; D: NA; size: NA; DNA: TGCGCCAGCAGCCCCCAAGTGGGGGGACCTTACGAGCAGTACTTC; CDR3: CASSPQVGGPYEQYF
V: TRBV6-1; J: TRBJ1-5; D: NA; size: once; DNA: TGTGCCAGCAGTGAAGCGCTGGGGGGAAGCAATCAGCCCCAGCATTTT; CDR3: CASSEALGGSNQPQHF
V: TRBV4-3; J: TRBJ1-2; D: NA; size: few; DNA: TGCGCCAGCAGCCAAGATCCCAGTTGGGGCTACACCTTC; CDR3: CASSQDPSWGYTF
V: TRBV30; J: TRBJ2-1; D: TRBD2; size: NA; DNA: TGTGCCTGGATCGGGACTAACGGGAGGTATGAGCAGTTCTTC; CDR3: CAWIGTNGRYEQFF
V: TRBV11-2; J: TRBJ1-2; D: NA; size: NA; DNA: TGTGCCAGCAGCTTGGAATGGGGGGGCTATGGCTACACCTTC; CDR3: CASSLEWGGYGYTF
V: TRBV12-3/TRBV12-4; J: TRBJ1-2; D: NA; size: NA; DNA: TGTGCCAGCAGTTTAGATATCGACTATGGCTACACCTTC; CDR3: CASSLDIDYGYTF
V: TRBV14; J: TRBJ2-1; D: NA; size: NA; DNA: TGTGCCAGCAGTAGTTCGAGCTCCTACAATGAGCAGTTCTTC; CDR3: CASSSSSSYNEQFF
V: TRBV13; J: TRBJ1-1; D: NA; size: NA; DNA: TGTGCCAGCAGACCCCAGGGAACCACTGAAGCTTTCTTT; CDR3: CASRPQGTTEAFF
V: TRBV2; J: TRBJ2-7; D: TRBD2; size: NA; DNA: TGTGCCAGCAGTGAAGCCGGCGGGGGGGCTTACGAGCAGTACTTC; CDR3: CASSEAGGGAYEQYF
V: TRBV11-3; J: TRBJ1-1; D: NA; size: NA; DNA: TGTGCCAGCAGCTTAAACGGGGGTCTCGGCACTGAAGCTTTCTTT; CDR3: CASSLNGGLGTEAFF
V: TRBV10-3; J: TRBJ2-1; D: TRBD2; size: NA; DNA: TGTGCCATCAGTGAGGGGGCGGGAGGGCCCTCCTACAATGAGCAGTTCTTC; CDR3: CAISEGAGGPSYNEQFF
V: TRBV5-1; J: TRBJ2-2; D: NA; size: medium-sized; DNA: TGCGCCAGCAGCTTTGGGCAGGGGAACACCGGGGAGCTGTTTTTT; CDR3: CASSFGQGNTGELFF
V: TRBV12-3/TRBV12-4; J: TRBJ1-2; D: NA; size: NA; DNA: TGTGCCAGCAGTTTTGAGGGAAGGGGCTACACCTTC; CDR3: CASSFEGRGYTF
V: TRBV3-1/TRBV3-2; J: TRBJ1-5; D: NA; size: NA; DNA: TGTGCCAGCAGCCAATACAGTAGTAGCAATCAGCCCCAGCATTTT; CDR3: CASSQYSSSNQPQHF
V: TRBV29-1; J: TRBJ1-5; D: TRBD1; size: NA; DNA: TGCAGCGTTGCGGGCAGGGGGGATCAGCCCCAGCATTTT; CDR3: CSVAGRGDQPQHF
V: TRBV20-1; J: TRBJ2-1; D: TRBD2; size: NA; DNA: TGCAGTGCTAGTGACGCGGGAGGTAAAGGTGAGCAGTTCTTC; CDR3: CSASDAGGKGEQFF
V: TRBV11-2; J: TRBJ1-2; D: NA; size: NA; DNA: TGTGCCAGCAGCCTGCAGGGCAACTATGGCTACACCTTC; CDR3: CASSLQGNYGYTF
V: TRBV6-5; J: TRBJ2-5; D: TRBD2; size: NA; DNA: TGTGCCAGCAAGGGACTAGCGACGCAAGAGACCCAGTACTTC; CDR3: CASKGLATQETQYF
V: TRBV6-5; J: TRBJ2-2; D: NA; size: NA; DNA: TGTGCCAGCACCCACTATTCCGGAGGAGGCGGGGAGCTGTTTTTT; CDR3: CASTHYSGGGGELFF
V: TRBV5-5; J: TRBJ1-1; D: NA; size: NA; DNA: TGTGCCAGCAGCTTCGTAACCAGCGCTGAAGCTTTCTTT; CDR3: CASSFVTSAEAFF